What follows is one T cell receptor (beta chain) and its context. Its antigen remains unidentified. This entry comes from a study of monozygotic twins with inflammatory bowel disease. Notes on the study in general: Other individuals had fewer clonotypes in common with IBD patients than with healthy twins, especially with disease activity.

The input for each TCR library was around 3,200 ng of total RNA. One entry per CDR3 protein, without DNA, is what TCRdb gives after re-calling the 5' RACE reads. The sample table includes approximately 380,000 distinct CDR3 sequences. CDR3 length equals 17 residues. This receptor was obtained from a human donor with ulcerative colitis or Crohn's disease, or a healthy co-twin of an affected twin (not recorded which). Source material: blood. This chain joins TRBV12-3 or TRBV12-4 and TRBJ2-3; TCRdb's D call of TRBD1 is untestable without DNA. CDR3 sequence reads: CASSFRDRGIRTDTQYF.